Following are 30 T cell receptor beta chains from one sample sequenced in a study of blood T cells in healthy people across ages (dated by TCRdb to the mid-2010s). The method behind the library was 5' RACE. This sample was sequenced with an Illumina HiSeq 2500. A second PCR of roughly 7 to 12 cycles was performed with a sample-barcoded 5' primer and a J-beta primer mix. TCRdb took the public reads, trimmed them with fastp at Q25, ran MiXCR for clone calling and kept in-frame beta chains. Rows with one shared CDR3 protein collapse into an entry with the most common genes and DNA. The sample table records hundreds of thousands of distinct CDR3 sequences; roughly 41% of these occur just once. The leading ten clones occupy 20% to 25% of the sample. The sample consisted of blood. Receptor source: a woman aged 55 to 70 in good health.

V and J are TRBV5-1 and TRBJ2-3, with D perhaps matching TRBD2 (6 bases). The germline V gene encodes CDR1 SGHRS and CDR2 YFSETQ. The CDR3 totals 15 residues. The V end was cut by 3 bases, the J end by 0 bases, with 11 bases between. The CDR3 reads CASSWEDQSTDTQYF. The CDR3 nucleotides are TGCGCCAGCAGCTGGGAGGATCAGAGCACAGATACGCAGTATTTT.

The chain has TRBV20-1 and TRBJ2-7, with D perhaps matching TRBD1 or TRBD2 (5 bases each). The V and J ends lost 4 bases and 5 bases respectively, with 18 bases between them. Per germline, CDR1 DFQATT and CDR2 SNEGSKA (reference sequence). There are 14 residues in the CDR3. The chain's CDR3 is CSAIRGSGSNEQYF. The CDR3 DNA reads as TGCAGTGCTATTAGGGGTTCGGGGTCCAACGAGCAGTACTTC.

This rearrangement joins TRBV5-1 to TRBJ2-1, with 10 bases matching TRBD2. After removal of 7 bases from V and 0 bases from J, the junction contained 13 bases not matched to a gene. Germline V lookup: CDR1 SGHRS, CDR2 YFSETQ. The CDR3 runs 18 residues. CDR3 amino acids: CASSLGLAGALSYNEQFF. The CDR3 DNA is TGCGCCAGCTCCCTAGGGCTAGCGGGAGCCCTCTCCTACAATGAGCAGTTCTTC. The whole variable domain, remainder taken from reference TRBV5-1 and TRBJ2-1, is KAGVTQTPRYLIKTRGQQVTLSCSPISGHRSVSWYQQTPGQGLQFLFEYFSETQRNKGNFPGRFSGRQFSNSRSEMNVSTLELGDSALYLCASSLGLAGALSYNEQFFGPGTRLTVL.

This chain connects TRBV29-1 to TRBJ1-2, with 7 bases fitting TRBD1. CDR1 is SQVTM and CDR2 is ANQGSEA in the germline V gene. V was clipped by 4 bases and J by 5 bases; unmatched bases: 10. The CDR3 is 14 amino acids. CDR3 loop: CSVGPGTAQYGYTF. The CDR3 DNA sequence: TGCAGCGTTGGGCCGGGGACAGCGCAATATGGCTACACCTTC.

The genes are TRBV7-3 and TRBJ2-3; possibly TRBD1 or TRBD2 for D (5 bases each). The V end lost 5 bases, the J end lost 2 bases, and 23 bases lay between the germline ends. There are 18 residues in the CDR3. Germline values: CDR1 SGHTA, CDR2 FQGTGA. CDR3 in amino acids: CASSPTRDVTPLTDTQYF. CDR3 bases: TGTGCCAGCAGCCCCACCCGGGACGTTACCCCTCTCACAGATACGCAGTATTTT.

This clonotype was found many times. This chain links TRBV20-1 with TRBJ2-1; D gene ambiguous. The CDR3 sequence is 15 residues long. In germline, CDR1 is DFQATT, CDR2 SNEGSKA (reference sequence). The ends were cut back, 3 bases at V and 3 bases at J, with 15 bases in the middle. The CDR3 protein is CSASALDWNYNEQFF. The CDR3 DNA sequence: TGCAGTGCTAGTGCCTTAGACTGGAACTACAATGAGCAGTTCTTC.

This clonotype was recorded only once. The chain couples TRBV12-3 or TRBV12-4 to TRBJ2-3, with D perhaps TRBD1 (6 bases). The CDR3 loop spans 17 amino acids. Trimming removed 6 bases at V and 0 bases at J, with 19 bases between. The CDR3: CASSLGGGVPSTDTQYF. The CDR3 bases are TGTGCCAGCAGCCTAGGGGGTGGCGTCCCTAGCACAGATACGCAGTATTTT.

There are a few counts of this clonotype. This sequence joins TRBV4-3 and TRBJ1-4; the D is unclear. The ends were cut back, 4 bases at V and 8 bases at J, with 14 bases in the middle. From germline, CDR1 is LGHNA and CDR2 YSLEER. The CDR3 sequence is 14 residues long. CDR3 sequence reads: CASSRDGRGEKLFF. The CDR3, as DNA: TGCGCCAGCAGCCGAGATGGGCGCGGGGAAAAACTGTTTTTT.

This clonotype showed up many times. The genes are TRBV10-3 and TRBJ2-7; the D gene could be TRBD1 or TRBD2 (5 bases each). The CDR3 length is 14 residues. The ends were cut back, 4 bases at V and 2 bases at J, with 12 bases in the middle. Germline lookup yields CDR1 ENHRY and CDR2 SYGVKD. CDR3: CAISAAGTAYEQYF. The CDR3 coding sequence is TGTGCCATCAGTGCCGCAGGGACGGCCTACGAGCAGTACTTC.

The rearrangement joins TRBV5-4 to TRBJ2-3; D is unresolved. This CDR3 is built from 15 residues. Germline V gene sequence: CDR1 SGHNT, CDR2 YYREEE (reference sequence). The V end lost 0 bases, the J end lost 1 base, and 9 bases lay between the germline ends. CDR3 coding DNA: TGTGCCAGCAGCTTGGTGGTCGGAGGCACAGATACGCAGTATTTT. Its protein is CASSLVVGGTDTQYF.

This clonotype was detected only a few times. The chain has TRBV7-2 and TRBJ2-5, with TRBD2 matching 9 bases. CDR1 and CDR2 from the germline V gene are SGHTA and FQGNSA. V was pared by 7 bases and J by 2 bases, with 5 bases of the junction left unmatched. The CDR3 is 14 amino acids. The CDR3 is CASTLAGKQETQYF. The CDR3 DNA reads TGTGCCAGCACTCTAGCGGGGAAGCAAGAGACCCAGTACTTC.

V usage is TRBV6-5 and J usage is TRBJ2-7, with TRBD2 matching 7 bases. The germline CDR1 and CDR2 sequences are MNHEY and SVGAGI. This CDR3 is 15 amino acids long. The V segment lost 4 bases and the J segment 3 bases; nucleotides outside the gene matches: 9. The CDR3 loop reads CASSSPFKRDYEQYF. The CDR3 DNA sequence: TGTGCCAGCAGTTCGCCTTTTAAGCGGGACTACGAGCAGTACTTC.

This clonotype has a handful of counts. A read error may be the cause here, since a much bigger clone is one base away. V and J are TRBV5-1 and TRBJ2-1; the match to TRBD2 covers 12 bases. The DNA end is a closer match to TRBJ2-7, so the J assignment may be wrong. The CDR3 has 16 amino acids. The germline gives CDR1 SGHRS, CDR2 YFSETQ. The CDR3 is CASSAILAGGHNEQYF. For the CDR3, the DNA is TGCGCCAGCAGCGCAATACTAGCGGGGGGTCACAATGAGCAGTACTTC.

This clonotype was seen repeatedly, ten times or more. One end of the junction is discordant with germline, which a read error may explain. The chain is built from TRBV20-1 and TRBJ2-1; 8 nucleotides align to TRBD1. The CDR3 length is 15 residues. Per the germline V gene, CDR1 is DFQATT and CDR2 is SNEGSKA (reference sequence). CDR3: CSSRGSTGVANEQFF. CDR3 DNA: TGCAGTTCTAGAGGGTCGACAGGGGTTGCGAATGAGCAGTTCTTC.

The chain is built from TRBV4-1 and TRBJ2-1; 14 positions match TRBD2. Germline values: CDR1 MGHRA, CDR2 YSYEKL. The CDR3 length is 18 residues. After removal of 2 bases from V and 2 bases from J, the junction contained 5 bases not matched to a gene. CDR3 loop: CASSQSRGLAGAYNEQFF. CDR3 bases: TGCGCCAGCAGCCAATCCCGGGGACTAGCGGGAGCCTACAATGAGCAGTTCTTC.

This clonotype was found once. A read error may be the cause here, since a much bigger clone is one base away. This chain connects TRBV3-1 to TRBJ2-7; weak D call: TRBD2 (6 bases). This CDR3 contains 15 residues. Germline V CDR1 and CDR2: LGHDT, YNNKEL (reference sequence). CDR3 in amino acids: CAGSQEASVPYEQYF. The CDR3 DNA reads as TGTGCCGGCAGCCAAGAAGCTAGCGTCCCCTACGAGCAGTACTTC.

The chain couples TRBV2 to TRBJ2-3, with TRBD2 matching over 8 bases. Germline assignment: CDR1 SNHLY and CDR2 FYNNEI. The CDR3 spans 21 residues. Trimming removed 5 bases from V and 6 bases from J; junction bases left unmatched: 28. CDR3 region: CASSPHLPANPGLVTPDTQYF. The CDR3 region has the DNA TGTGCCAGCAGTCCTCACCTCCCCGCAAATCCGGGACTAGTGACGCCCGATACGCAGTATTTT.

This clonotype was seen at least ten times. The rearrangement joins TRBV29-1 to TRBJ2-1; D uncertain. Per the germline V gene, CDR1 is SQVTM and CDR2 is ANQGSEA. CDR3 size: 12 residues. V was trimmed by 3 bases and J by 10 bases, leaving 13 bases between them. CDR3 coding DNA: TGCAGCGTTGACAGCTATGGTAGAGAGCAGTTCTTC. This sequence encodes CSVDSYGREQFF.

As to this clonotype: The junction shows a germline mismatch at one end, possibly a read error. The chain has TRBV20-1 and TRBJ2-5; 15 bases line up with TRBD2. There are 17 residues in the CDR3. Germline values: CDR1 DFQATT, CDR2 SNEGSKA (reference sequence). This CDR3 reads CSARDRRTSGGAPEQHF. CDR3 sequence (DNA): TGCAGTGCTAGAGATCGAAGGACTAGCGGGGGGGCCCCTGAGCAGCACTTC.

The V call is TRBV20-1, the J call TRBJ2-7; D is undetermined. CDR1 is DFQATT and CDR2 is SNEGSKA in the germline V gene (reference sequence). V gave up 3 bases and J gave up 3 bases, with 15 bases separating them. The CDR3 is 14 amino acids. CDR3 protein: CSASQKGLDYEQYF. As DNA, the CDR3 is TGCAGTGCTAGCCAGAAGGGTCTGGACTACGAGCAGTACTTC.

This clonotype was picked up many times. The chain joins TRBV29-1 to TRBJ2-3, with a tentative D call TRBD2 (6 bases). From germline, CDR1 is SQVTM and CDR2 ANQGSEA. The CDR3 contains 14 residues. V lost 7 bases to trimming and J lost 0 bases, with 14 bases between them. The CDR3 region is CSERAGRSTDTQYF. The CDR3 DNA reads as TGCAGCGAACGGGCGGGGCGGAGCACAGATACGCAGTATTTT.

This clonotype was detected only a few times. V gene TRBV20-1 combines with J gene TRBJ1-2, with a tentative D call TRBD1 (5 bases). The CDR3 contains 13 residues. CDR1 is DFQATT, CDR2 SNEGSKA, per germline (reference sequence). With 1 base removed from V and 3 bases from J, the gap between germline ends came to 9 bases. The CDR3 nucleotides are TGCAGTGCTAGAGTAGGGGTTGACTATGGCTACACCTTC. It codes for CSARVGVDYGYTF.

The CDR3 region is CSGEGGTYNEQFF. CDR3 sequence (DNA): TGCAGCGGGGAAGGGGGCACTTACAATGAGCAGTTCTTC. V gene TRBV29-1 combines with J gene TRBJ2-1, with 7 bases aligning to TRBD1. Germline CDR1 reads SQVTM; CDR2 reads ANQGSEA. The CDR3 has 13 amino acids. V gave up 7 bases and J gave up 4 bases; unmatched junction bases: 7.

The table lists this clonotype with a count of one. The V call is TRBV28, the J call TRBJ1-1, with TRBD1 as a possible D gene (6 bases). The V and J ends lost 3 bases and 1 base respectively, with 12 bases between them. The V gene's germline CDR1 is MDHEN and CDR2 SYDVKM. The CDR3 covers 15 residues. CDR3 DNA sequence: TGTGCCAGCAGTTTCACAGGGAAAGGGAACACTGAAGCTTTCTTT. Amino acids: CASSFTGKGNTEAFF.

This clonotype was counted ten times or more. The V call is TRBV14, the J call TRBJ2-7; the D gene is possibly TRBD1 (6 bases). Deletions cut 4 bases from V and 2 bases from J, with 12 bases between. This CDR3 is 14 amino acids long. CDR1 and CDR2 (germline): SGHDN, FVKESK. CDR3 amino acids: CASSPGQFPYEQYF. The CDR3 DNA sequence: TGTGCCAGCAGCCCTGGACAGTTCCCCTACGAGCAGTACTTC.

This chain joins TRBV20-1 and TRBJ2-3, with no clear D. Looked up from germline, CDR1 is DFQATT and CDR2 is SNEGSKA (reference sequence). This CDR3 is built from 12 residues. Trimming cost V 0 bases and J 3 bases, with 4 bases left between them. The CDR3 DNA follows: TGCAGTGCTAGAGAACAGACAGATACGCAGTATTTT. Translating gives CSAREQTDTQYF.

This clonotype was counted only a few times. The chain has TRBV2 and TRBJ1-2; 11 nucleotides align to TRBD1. The V gene's germline CDR1 is SNHLY and CDR2 FYNNEI. CDR3 size: 13 residues. V lost 1 base, J lost 12 bases, and 4 bases stayed unmatched. CDR3 loop: CASSEDRTGGNTF. The CDR3 coding sequence is TGTGCCAGCAGTGAAGATCGGACAGGGGGCAACACCTTC.

This clonotype was picked up many times. V gene TRBV10-3 combines with J gene TRBJ2-3; TRBD2 might be the D (5 bases). In germline, CDR1 is ENHRY, CDR2 SYGVKD. The ends were cut back, 7 bases at V and 4 bases at J, with 15 bases in the middle. The CDR3 contains 14 residues. Here the CDR3 DNA reads TGTGCCATCAATGGGGAGTTCGGTTCAGATACGCAGTATTTT. Its translation: CAINGEFGSDTQYF.

This clonotype was counted at least ten times. V is TRBV9 and J is TRBJ2-3, with 10 bases aligning to TRBD2. The V and J ends lost 3 bases and 5 bases, in that order; junction bases with no gene match: 9. CDR1 is SGDLS, CDR2 YYNGEE, per germline. There are 16 residues in the CDR3. CDR3 DNA sequence: TGTGCCAGCAGCGGGAGCGGGAGGGCCGGGGGAGATACGCAGTATTTT. Translation: CASSGSGRAGGDTQYF.

Points on this clonotype: One junction end disagrees with the germline gene, perhaps due to a read error. The chain combines TRBV5-5 with TRBJ2-1; D might be TRBD1 or TRBD2, each matching 5 bases. The CDR3 contains 16 residues. Germline assignment: CDR1 SGHKS and CDR2 YYEKEE (reference sequence). The CDR3 reads CAGSLGEGRAYNEQFF. The CDR3 nucleotides are TGTGCCGGCAGCCTGGGAGAGGGACGGGCCTACAATGAGCAGTTCTTC.